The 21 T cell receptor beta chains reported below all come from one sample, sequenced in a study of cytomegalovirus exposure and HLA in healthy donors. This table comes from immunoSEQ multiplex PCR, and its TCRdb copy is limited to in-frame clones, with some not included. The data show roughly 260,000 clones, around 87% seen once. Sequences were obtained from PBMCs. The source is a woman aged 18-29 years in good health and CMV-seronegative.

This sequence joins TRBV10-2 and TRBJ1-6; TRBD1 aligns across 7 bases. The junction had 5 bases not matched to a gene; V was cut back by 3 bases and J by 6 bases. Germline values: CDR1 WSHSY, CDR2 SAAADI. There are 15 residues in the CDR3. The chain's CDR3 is CASSDKQGFNSPLHF. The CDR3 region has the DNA TGCGCCAGCAGTGATAAACAGGGGTTTAATTCACCCCTCCACTTT.

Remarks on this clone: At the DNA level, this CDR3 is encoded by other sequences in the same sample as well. The CDR3 sequence: CASSRGGSNQPQHF. CDR3 nucleotides: TGTGCCAGCAGCCGGGGAGGGAGCAATCAGCCCCAGCATTTT. V usage is TRBV28 and J usage is TRBJ1-5, with D unclear. The germline gives CDR1 MDHEN, CDR2 SYDVKM. Trimming shortened V by 6 bases and J by 1 base, and 10 bases separated the two germline ends. This CDR3 is built from 14 residues.

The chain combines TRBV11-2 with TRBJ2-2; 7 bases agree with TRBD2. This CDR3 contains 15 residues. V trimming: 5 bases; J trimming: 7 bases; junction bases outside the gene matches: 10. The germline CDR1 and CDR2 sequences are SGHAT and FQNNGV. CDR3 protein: CASSPVGGTGGELFF. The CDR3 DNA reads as TGTGCCAGCAGCCCAGTCGGGGGGACGGGCGGGGAGCTGTTTTTT.

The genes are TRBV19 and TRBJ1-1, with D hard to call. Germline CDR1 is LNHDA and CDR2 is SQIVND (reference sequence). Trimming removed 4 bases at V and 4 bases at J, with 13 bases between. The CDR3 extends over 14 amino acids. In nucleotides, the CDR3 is TGTGCCAGTAGTACGGGGATCCCCGGCACTGAAGCTTTCTTT. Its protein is CASSTGIPGTEAFF.

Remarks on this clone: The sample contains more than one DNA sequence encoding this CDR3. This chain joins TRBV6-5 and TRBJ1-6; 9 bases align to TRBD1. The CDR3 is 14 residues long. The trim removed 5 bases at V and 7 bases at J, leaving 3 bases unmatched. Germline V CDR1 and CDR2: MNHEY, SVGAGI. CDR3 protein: CASSMGQGNSPLHF. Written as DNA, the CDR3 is TGTGCCAGCAGTATGGGACAGGGCAATTCACCCCTCCACTTT.

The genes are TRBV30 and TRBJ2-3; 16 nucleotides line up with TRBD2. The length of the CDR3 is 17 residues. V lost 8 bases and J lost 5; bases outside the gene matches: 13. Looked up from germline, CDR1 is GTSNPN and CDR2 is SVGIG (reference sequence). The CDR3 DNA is TGTGCCCACAGCTCCGGGACTAGCGGGGGGGCGGGAGATACGCAGTATTTT. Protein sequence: CAHSSGTSGGAGDTQYF.

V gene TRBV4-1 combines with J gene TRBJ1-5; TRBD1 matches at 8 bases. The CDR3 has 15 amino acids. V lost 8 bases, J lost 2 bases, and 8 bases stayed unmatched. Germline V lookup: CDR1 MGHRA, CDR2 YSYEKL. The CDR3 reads CASGTGQGGNQPQHF. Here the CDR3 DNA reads TGCGCCAGCGGGACCGGACAGGGAGGCAATCAGCCCCAGCATTTT.

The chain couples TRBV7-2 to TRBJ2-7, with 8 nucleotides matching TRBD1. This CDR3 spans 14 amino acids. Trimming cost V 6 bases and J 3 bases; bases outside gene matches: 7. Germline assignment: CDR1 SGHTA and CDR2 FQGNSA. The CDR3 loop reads CASRPRDRYYEQYV. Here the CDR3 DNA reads TGTGCCAGCAGACCCAGGGACAGGTACTACGAGCAGTACGTC.

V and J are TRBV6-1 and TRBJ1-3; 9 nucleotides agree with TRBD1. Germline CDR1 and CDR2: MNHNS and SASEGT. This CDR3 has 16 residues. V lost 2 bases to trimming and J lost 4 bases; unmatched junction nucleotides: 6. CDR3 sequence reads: CASSEPIGQGGNTIYF. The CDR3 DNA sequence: TGTGCCAGCAGTGAACCCATCGGACAGGGGGGAAACACCATATATTTT.

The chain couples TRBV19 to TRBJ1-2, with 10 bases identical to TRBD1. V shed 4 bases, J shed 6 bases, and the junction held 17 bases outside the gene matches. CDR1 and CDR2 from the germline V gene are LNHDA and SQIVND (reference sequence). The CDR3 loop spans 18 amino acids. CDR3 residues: CASSKRQGAAYLGDGYTF. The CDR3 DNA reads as TGTGCCAGTAGTAAACGACAGGGGGCGGCTTACCTCGGCGATGGCTACACCTTC.

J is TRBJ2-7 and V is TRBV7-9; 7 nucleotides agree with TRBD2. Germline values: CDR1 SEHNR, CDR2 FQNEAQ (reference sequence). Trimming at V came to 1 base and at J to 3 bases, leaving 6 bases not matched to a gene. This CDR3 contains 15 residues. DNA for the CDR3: TGTGCCAGCAGCTTAGAAGCGGGGACTGGCTACGAGCAGTACTTC. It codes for CASSLEAGTGYEQYF.

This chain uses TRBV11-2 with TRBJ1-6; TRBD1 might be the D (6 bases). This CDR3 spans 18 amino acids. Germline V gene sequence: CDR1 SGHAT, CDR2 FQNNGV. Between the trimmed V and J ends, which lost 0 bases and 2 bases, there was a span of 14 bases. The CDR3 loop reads CASSLDRVGGTYNSPLHF. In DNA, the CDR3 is TGTGCCAGCAGCTTAGATAGGGTTGGGGGCACCTATAATTCACCCCTCCACTTT.

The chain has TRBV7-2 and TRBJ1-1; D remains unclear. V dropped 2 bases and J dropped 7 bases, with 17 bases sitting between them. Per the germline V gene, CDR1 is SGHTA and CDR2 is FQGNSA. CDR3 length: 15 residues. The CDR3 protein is CASSLSMSSRFEAFF. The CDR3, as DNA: TGTGCCAGCAGCTTAAGTATGTCTTCGAGGTTTGAAGCTTTCTTT. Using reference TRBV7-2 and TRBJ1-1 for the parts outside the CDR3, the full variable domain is GAGVSQSPSNKVTEKGKDVELRCDPISGHTALYWYRQSLGQGLEFLIYFQGNSAPDKSGLPSDRFSAERTGGSVSTLTIQRTQQEDSAVYLCASSLSMSSRFEAFFGQGTRLTVV.

The CDR3 sequence is CAISESNEGSGNTIYF. The CDR3 DNA sequence: TGTGCCATCAGTGAGTCGAACGAGGGCTCTGGAAACACCATATATTTT. V and J are TRBV10-3 and TRBJ1-3; unclear D gene. Germline CDR1 ENHRY, CDR2 SYGVKD. This CDR3 has 16 residues. Trimming left V 0 bases short and J 0 bases short, with 9 bases between.

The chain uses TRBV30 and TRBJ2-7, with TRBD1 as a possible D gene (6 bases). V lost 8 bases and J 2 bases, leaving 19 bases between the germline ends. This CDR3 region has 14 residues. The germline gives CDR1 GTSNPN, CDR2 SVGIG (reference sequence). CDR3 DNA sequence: TGTGCCGGGCTACTACAGGACAGAGCCTACGAGCAGTACTTC. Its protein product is CAGLLQDRAYEQYF. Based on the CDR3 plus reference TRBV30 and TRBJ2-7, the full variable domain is SQTIHQWPATLVQPVGSPLSLECTVEGTSNPNLYWYRQAAGRGLQLLFYSVGIGQISSEVPQNLSASRPQDRQFILSSKKLLLSDSGFYLCAGLLQDRAYEQYFGPGTRLTVT.

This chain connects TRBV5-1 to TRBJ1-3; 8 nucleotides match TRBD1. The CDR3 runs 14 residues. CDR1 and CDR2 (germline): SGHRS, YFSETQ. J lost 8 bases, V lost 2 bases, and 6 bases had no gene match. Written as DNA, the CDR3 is TGCGCCAGCAGCTTTTCAGGGGGCTATGACACCATATATTTT. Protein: CASSFSGGYDTIYF.

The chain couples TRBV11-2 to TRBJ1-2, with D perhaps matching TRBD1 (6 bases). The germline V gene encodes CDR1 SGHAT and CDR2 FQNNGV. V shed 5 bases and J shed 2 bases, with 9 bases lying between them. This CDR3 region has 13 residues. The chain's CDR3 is CASSPTGNYGYTF. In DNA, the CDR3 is TGTGCCAGCAGCCCCACAGGGAACTATGGCTACACCTTC.

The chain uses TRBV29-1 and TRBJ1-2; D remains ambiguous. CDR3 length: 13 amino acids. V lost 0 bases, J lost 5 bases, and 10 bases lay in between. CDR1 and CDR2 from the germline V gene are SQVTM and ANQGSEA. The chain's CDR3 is CSVEDLPGYGYTF. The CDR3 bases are TGCAGCGTTGAAGATCTGCCCGGGTATGGCTACACCTTC.

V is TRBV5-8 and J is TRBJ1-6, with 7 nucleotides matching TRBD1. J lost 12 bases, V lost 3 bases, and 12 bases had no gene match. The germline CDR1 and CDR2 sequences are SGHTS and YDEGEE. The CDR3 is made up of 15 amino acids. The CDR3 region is CASSSGTADGRPLHF. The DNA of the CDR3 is TGTGCCAGCAGCTCCGGGACAGCCGATGGGAGACCCCTCCACTTT.

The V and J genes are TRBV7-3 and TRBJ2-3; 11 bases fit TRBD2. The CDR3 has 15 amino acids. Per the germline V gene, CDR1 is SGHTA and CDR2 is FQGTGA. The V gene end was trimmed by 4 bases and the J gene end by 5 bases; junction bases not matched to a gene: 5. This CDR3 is CASSYGTSGGDTQYF. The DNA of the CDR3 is TGTGCCAGCAGCTATGGGACTAGCGGTGGAGATACGCAGTATTTT.

This chain's CDR3 is CASSPGTGSYEQYF. The CDR3, as DNA: TGTGCCAGCTCACCGGGGACAGGCTCCTACGAGCAGTACTTC. The chain employs TRBV18 and TRBJ2-7, with 8 bases lining up with TRBD1. CDR1 KGHSH and CDR2 LQKENI come from the germline V gene. V shed 3 bases, J shed 0 bases, and the junction held 1 base outside the gene matches. This CDR3 spans 14 amino acids.